This TCR beta chain emerged from a study of cytomegalovirus exposure and HLA in healthy donors. Study-level findings and limits: A few of the chains that were CMV-associated were confirmed in vitro to be specific for CMV antigens. A few V segments could not be told apart, such as TRBV6-2 and TRBV6-3, and were left out. The likely origin of a cluster of highly shared sequence variants was a sequencing artifact. The authors later found HLA-associated TCR beta chains more clonally expanded than equally common others.

This clone showed up just once. The antigen is undetermined. CDR1 SGDLS and CDR2 YYNGEE come from the germline V gene. The CDR3 spans 13 residues. V gave up 5 bases and J gave up 6 bases; unmatched junction bases: 4. PCR amplification relied on 60 Vbeta primers (plus 13 Jbeta primers). The data were produced by immunoSEQ multiplex PCR, yet TCRdb's version contains in-frame clones alone and is incomplete. This sample has tens of thousands of clones, with roughly four fifths found just once. The V gene is TRBV9, the J gene TRBJ2-1; TRBD1 aligns across 8 bases. This clonotype was obtained from a man in his fifties in good health and CMV-seronegative. The sample comprised PBMCs. Written as DNA, the CDR3 is TGTGCCAGCAGGGAGACAGGGGCCAATGAGCAGTTCTTC. Translated: CASRETGANEQFF. The variable domain in full, with the rest retrieved from reference TRBV9 and TRBJ2-1, is DSGVTQTPKHLITATGQRVTLRCSPRSGDLSVYWYQQSLDQGLQFLIQYYNGEERAKGNILERFSAQQFPDLHSELNLSSLELGDSALYFCASRETGANEQFFGPGTRLTVL.